A selection of T cell receptor beta chains follows, all from one sample in a study of blood T cells in healthy people across ages. Each CDR3 protein is one row after TCRdb ran MiXCR on the 5' RACE reads. The table lists about 650,000 distinct CDR3 sequences, roughly 32% of them singletons. Material for sequencing was blood. The receptors shown here come from a woman of 80 years or more in good health. The CDR3 runs from the conserved cysteine through the conserved F or W. Each record gives: clone size, V gene, D gene, J gene, CDR3 protein, CDR3 DNA. D genes are given only for firm matches. Clone size, where shown, is once, few, many, or a class for clones that have expanded.

abundance: .; v_gene: TRBV24-1; d_gene: .; j_gene: TRBJ2-5; CDR3aa: CATSRAEGASGETQYF; CDR3nt: TGTGCCACCAGCCGAGCAGAAGGGGCCTCGGGAGAGACCCAGTACTTC
abundance: .; v_gene: TRBV20-1; d_gene: .; j_gene: TRBJ2-1; CDR3aa: CSAKSDRFEKNEQFF; CDR3nt: TGCAGTGCCAAATCCGACAGGTTCGAAAAAAATGAGCAGTTCTTC
abundance: once; v_gene: TRBV7-3; d_gene: .; j_gene: TRBJ2-1; CDR3aa: CASMTGSGSDEQFF; CDR3nt: TGTGCCAGCATGACCGGGTCAGGGTCGGATGAGCAGTTCTTC
abundance: many; v_gene: TRBV6-1; d_gene: TRBD1; j_gene: TRBJ2-1; CDR3aa: CASSEALDRGWGNEQFF; CDR3nt: TGTGCCAGCAGTGAAGCTTTAGACAGGGGGTGGGGGAATGAGCAGTTCTTC
abundance: .; v_gene: TRBV12-3/TRBV12-4; d_gene: .; j_gene: TRBJ1-3; CDR3aa: CTSSLGPRISGNTIYF; CDR3nt: TGTACCAGCAGTTTAGGACCAAGGATCTCTGGAAACACCATATATTTT
abundance: many; v_gene: TRBV20-1; d_gene: TRBD1; j_gene: TRBJ1-2; CDR3aa: CSAAGTGAVDGYTF; CDR3nt: TGCAGTGCAGCCGGGACAGGGGCTGTGGATGGCTACACCTTC
abundance: many; v_gene: TRBV6-6; d_gene: TRBD2; j_gene: TRBJ2-3; CDR3aa: CASKAPGRGGTDTQYF; CDR3nt: TGTGCCAGCAAAGCCCCGGGGCGGGGGGGCACAGATACGCAGTATTTT
abundance: many; v_gene: TRBV5-1; d_gene: TRBD2; j_gene: TRBJ2-4; CDR3aa: CASSLATGLAGKHLAKNIQYF; CDR3nt: TGCGCCAGCAGCTTGGCCACGGGACTAGCGGGGAAACACCTAGCCAAAAACATTCAGTACTTC
abundance: .; v_gene: TRBV3-1; d_gene: TRBD2; j_gene: TRBJ2-5; CDR3aa: CASSQDGSGGSRTQYF; CDR3nt: TGTGCCAGCAGCCAAGATGGTAGCGGGGGGAGCAGGACCCAGTACTTC
abundance: .; v_gene: TRBV20-1; d_gene: TRBD1; j_gene: TRBJ2-1; CDR3aa: CSASDRVRYNEQFF; CDR3nt: TGCAGTGCTAGCGACAGGGTTCGCTACAATGAGCAGTTCTTC
abundance: many; v_gene: TRBV10-3; d_gene: .; j_gene: TRBJ2-7; CDR3aa: CAITRDIGLYEQYF; CDR3nt: TGTGCCATCACCCGGGACATCGGGCTCTACGAGCAGTACTTC
abundance: many; v_gene: TRBV6-2/TRBV6-3; d_gene: TRBD1; j_gene: TRBJ2-7; CDR3aa: CASSSRTGGTEPWQYF; CDR3nt: TGTGCCAGCAGTTCCAGGACAGGGGGCACCGAGCCATGGCAGTACTTC
abundance: once; v_gene: TRBV7-6; d_gene: TRBD1; j_gene: TRBJ2-3; CDR3aa: CAGSPQGASTGTQYF; CDR3nt: TGTGCCGGCAGTCCCCAGGGGGCGAGCACAGGTACGCAGTATTTT
abundance: .; v_gene: TRBV20-1; d_gene: .; j_gene: TRBJ1-5; CDR3aa: CSARESGREYQPQHF; CDR3nt: TGCAGTGCTAGGGAAAGCGGACGGGAGTATCAGCCCCAGCATTTT
abundance: many; v_gene: TRBV11-2; d_gene: .; j_gene: TRBJ2-1; CDR3aa: CASRIPGVYNEQFF; CDR3nt: TGTGCCAGCAGGATACCTGGCGTCTACAATGAGCAGTTCTTC
abundance: few; v_gene: TRBV4-1; d_gene: .; j_gene: TRBJ2-5; CDR3aa: CASSKLLAGAQGETQYF; CDR3nt: TGCGCCAGCAGCAAGCTTCTTGCCGGGGCCCAGGGAGAGACCCAGTACTTC
abundance: many; v_gene: TRBV28; d_gene: .; j_gene: TRBJ2-7; CDR3aa: CASYGGDSYEQYF; CDR3nt: TGTGCCAGCTATGGCGGGGATTCCTACGAGCAGTACTTC
abundance: .; v_gene: TRBV7-2; d_gene: TRBD1; j_gene: TRBJ2-1; CDR3aa: CASSSGQGAVEQFF; CDR3nt: TGTGCCAGCAGCTCGGGACAGGGGGCGGTGGAGCAGTTCTTC
abundance: .; v_gene: TRBV6-1; d_gene: .; j_gene: TRBJ1-5; CDR3aa: CASSFRTLTLGSNQPQHF; CDR3nt: TGTGCCAGCAGCTTCAGGACGCTCACCTTAGGAAGCAATCAGCCCCAGCATTTT
abundance: few; v_gene: TRBV3-1; d_gene: .; j_gene: TRBJ1-4; CDR3aa: CASSQDSGITNEKLFF; CDR3nt: TGTGCCAGCAGCCAAGACTCGGGGATAACTAATGAAAAACTGTTTTTT
abundance: .; v_gene: TRBV4-1; d_gene: TRBD1; j_gene: TRBJ1-2; CDR3aa: CASSQDSWTGLIDGYTF; CDR3nt: TGCGCCAGCAGCCAAGATTCCTGGACAGGACTTATCGATGGCTACACCTTC
abundance: many; v_gene: TRBV5-5; d_gene: TRBD1; j_gene: TRBJ1-2; CDR3aa: CASSRDRPRGYTF; CDR3nt: TGTGCCAGCAGCCGGGACAGGCCCAGGGGCTACACCTTC
abundance: .; v_gene: TRBV19; d_gene: TRBD1; j_gene: TRBJ1-1; CDR3aa: CASRYGQGAAFF; CDR3nt: TGTGCCAGTAGATACGGACAGGGGGCGGCTTTCTTT
abundance: many; v_gene: TRBV6-6; d_gene: .; j_gene: TRBJ2-7; CDR3aa: CASTSIVQGTYEQYF; CDR3nt: TGTGCCAGCACCTCCATAGTCCAAGGGACCTACGAGCAGTACTTC
abundance: medium-sized; v_gene: TRBV20-1; d_gene: TRBD2; j_gene: TRBJ2-1; CDR3aa: CSAHTSGNYNEQFF; CDR3nt: TGCAGTGCTCATACTAGCGGGAATTACAATGAGCAGTTCTTC
abundance: few; v_gene: TRBV2; d_gene: TRBD1; j_gene: TRBJ2-7; CDR3aa: CASRRDRAEQYF; CDR3nt: TGTGCCAGCAGGAGGGACAGGGCCGAGCAGTACTTC
abundance: few; v_gene: TRBV4-1; d_gene: .; j_gene: TRBJ2-3; CDR3aa: CASSQDKAGRPRATQYF; CDR3nt: TGCGCCAGCAGCCAAGATAAGGCAGGGCGCCCTCGGGCTACGCAGTATTTT
abundance: many; v_gene: TRBV5-1; d_gene: .; j_gene: TRBJ2-5; CDR3aa: CASSLGHAETQYF; CDR3nt: TGCGCCAGCAGCTTGGGACACGCAGAGACCCAGTACTTC
abundance: once; v_gene: TRBV3-1; d_gene: .; j_gene: TRBJ2-3; CDR3aa: CASSQVVGETDTQYF; CDR3nt: TGTGCCAGCAGCCAAGTCGTGGGAGAAACAGATACGCAGTATTTT
abundance: .; v_gene: TRBV7-2; d_gene: TRBD1; j_gene: TRBJ1-2; CDR3aa: CASSGRRQGGYTF; CDR3nt: TGTGCCAGCAGCGGCCGTCGACAGGGTGGCTACACCTTC
abundance: many; v_gene: TRBV5-1; d_gene: .; j_gene: TRBJ2-1; CDR3aa: CASSFNVNEQFF; CDR3nt: TGCGCCAGCAGCTTCAACGTCAATGAGCAGTTCTTC
abundance: many; v_gene: TRBV3-1; d_gene: .; j_gene: TRBJ2-7; CDR3aa: CASSQREVEQYF; CDR3nt: TGTGCCAGCAGCCAGAGGGAGGTCGAGCAGTACTTC
abundance: once; v_gene: TRBV4-2; d_gene: .; j_gene: TRBJ2-5; CDR3aa: CASSQYGGEETQYF; CDR3nt: TGTGCCAGCAGCCAATACGGGGGTGAAGAGACCCAGTACTTC
abundance: few; v_gene: TRBV5-1; d_gene: .; j_gene: TRBJ2-2; CDR3aa: CASSLRASSRTGERFF; CDR3nt: TGCGCCAGCAGCTTGAGGGCTAGCTCGAGAACCGGGGAGCGGTTTTTT
abundance: few; v_gene: TRBV2; d_gene: .; j_gene: TRBJ2-5; CDR3aa: CASLWLETQYF; CDR3nt: TGTGCCAGCTTGTGGCTGGAGACCCAGTACTTC
abundance: .; v_gene: TRBV11-3; d_gene: TRBD2; j_gene: TRBJ2-5; CDR3aa: CASSLDPSGTNEQYF; CDR3nt: TGTGCCAGCAGCTTAGACCCTAGCGGAACCAATGAGCAGTACTTC
abundance: many; v_gene: TRBV20-1; d_gene: .; j_gene: TRBJ2-7; CDR3aa: CSASETLNYEQYF; CDR3nt: TGCAGTGCCTCCGAGACACTGAACTACGAGCAGTACTTC
abundance: many; v_gene: TRBV29-1; d_gene: .; j_gene: TRBJ1-1; CDR3aa: CSVRRNRDTEAFF; CDR3nt: TGCAGCGTGCGCCGAAACAGGGATACTGAAGCTTTCTTT
abundance: few; v_gene: TRBV7-2; d_gene: .; j_gene: TRBJ1-2; CDR3aa: CASSPTTTSGYTF; CDR3nt: TGTGCCAGCAGTCCAACTACTACCAGTGGCTACACCTTC
abundance: many; v_gene: TRBV20-1; d_gene: TRBD1; j_gene: TRBJ2-1; CDR3aa: CSASPRGPSYNEQFF; CDR3nt: TGCAGTGCAAGTCCCAGGGGGCCCTCCTACAATGAGCAGTTCTTC
abundance: many; v_gene: TRBV9; d_gene: .; j_gene: TRBJ1-5; CDR3aa: CASSVSPSGDQPQHF; CDR3nt: TGTGCCAGCAGCGTATCCCCTTCAGGGGACCAGCCCCAGCATTTT
abundance: many; v_gene: TRBV12-3/TRBV12-4; d_gene: .; j_gene: TRBJ1-2; CDR3aa: CASSLRHQNYGYTF; CDR3nt: TGTGCCAGCAGTTTGAGGCACCAGAACTATGGCTACACCTTC
abundance: few; v_gene: TRBV12-3/TRBV12-4; d_gene: .; j_gene: TRBJ2-7; CDR3aa: CASSPDHYEQYF; CDR3nt: TGTGCCAGCAGCCCCGACCACTACGAGCAGTACTTC
abundance: .; v_gene: TRBV7-9; d_gene: .; j_gene: TRBJ2-7; CDR3aa: CASSIGQSSYEQYF; CDR3nt: TGTGCCAGCAGCATCGGACAGAGTTCCTACGAGCAGTACTTC
abundance: many; v_gene: TRBV3-1; d_gene: TRBD1; j_gene: TRBJ1-1; CDR3aa: CASSQDPWDRANTEAFF; CDR3nt: TGTGCCAGCAGCCAAGATCCTTGGGACAGGGCGAACACTGAAGCTTTCTTT
abundance: .; v_gene: TRBV5-5; d_gene: TRBD1; j_gene: TRBJ2-1; CDR3aa: CASSFRRRDRIHYEQFF; CDR3nt: TGTGCCAGCAGCTTTAGACGCCGGGACAGGATACACTACGAGCAGTTCTTC
abundance: .; v_gene: TRBV4-2; d_gene: .; j_gene: TRBJ2-3; CDR3aa: CASSQDGQGTNTQYF; CDR3nt: TGTGCCAGCAGCCAAGATGGGCAGGGCACAAATACGCAGTATTTT
abundance: many; v_gene: TRBV7-3; d_gene: TRBD2; j_gene: TRBJ2-3; CDR3aa: CASSFQGLASTDTQYF; CDR3nt: TGTGCCAGCAGCTTTCAGGGACTAGCAAGCACAGATACGCAGTATTTT
abundance: .; v_gene: TRBV27; d_gene: .; j_gene: TRBJ2-3; CDR3aa: CASGRGIQDTQYF; CDR3nt: TGTGCCAGTGGCCGGGGGATTCAAGATACGCAGTATTTT
abundance: many; v_gene: TRBV20-1; d_gene: .; j_gene: TRBJ1-4; CDR3aa: CSARDRRGHEKLFF; CDR3nt: TGCAGTGCTAGAGATCGCAGAGGCCACGAAAAACTGTTTTTT
abundance: many; v_gene: TRBV29-1; d_gene: .; j_gene: TRBJ2-1; CDR3aa: CSVDKIRGNEQFF; CDR3nt: TGCAGCGTTGATAAAATAAGAGGGAATGAGCAGTTCTTC
abundance: .; v_gene: TRBV20-1; d_gene: TRBD2; j_gene: TRBJ2-2; CDR3aa: CSARDPSGGSGELFF; CDR3nt: TGCAGTGCTAGAGATCCTAGCGGGGGCAGCGGGGAGCTGTTTTTT
abundance: many; v_gene: TRBV7-2; d_gene: TRBD1; j_gene: TRBJ1-5; CDR3aa: CASSLEGTALNQPQHF; CDR3nt: TGTGCCAGCAGCTTAGAAGGGACAGCGCTCAATCAGCCCCAGCATTTT